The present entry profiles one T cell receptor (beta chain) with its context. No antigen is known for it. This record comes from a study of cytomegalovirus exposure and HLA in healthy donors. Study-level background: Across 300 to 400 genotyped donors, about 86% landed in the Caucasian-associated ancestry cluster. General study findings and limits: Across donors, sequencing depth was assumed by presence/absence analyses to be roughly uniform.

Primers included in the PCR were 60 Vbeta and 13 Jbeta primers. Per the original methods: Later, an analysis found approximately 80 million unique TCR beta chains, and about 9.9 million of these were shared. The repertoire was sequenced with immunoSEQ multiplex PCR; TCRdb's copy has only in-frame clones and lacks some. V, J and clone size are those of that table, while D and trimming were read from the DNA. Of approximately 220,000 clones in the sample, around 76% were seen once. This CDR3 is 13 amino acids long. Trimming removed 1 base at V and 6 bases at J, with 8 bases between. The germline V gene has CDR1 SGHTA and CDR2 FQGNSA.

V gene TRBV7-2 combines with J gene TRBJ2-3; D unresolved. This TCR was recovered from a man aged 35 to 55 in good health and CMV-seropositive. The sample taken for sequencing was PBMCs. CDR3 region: CASSLERQDTQYF. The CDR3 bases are TGTGCCAGCAGCTTAGAGAGGCAGGATACGCAGTATTTT. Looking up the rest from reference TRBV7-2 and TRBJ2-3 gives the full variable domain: GAGVSQSPSNKVTEKGKDVELRCDPISGHTALYWYRQSLGQGLEFLIYFQGNSAPDKSGLPSDRFSAERTGGSVSTLTIQRTQQEDSAVYLCASSLERQDTQYFGPGTRLTVL.